This T cell receptor (beta chain) comes out of a study of cytomegalovirus exposure and HLA in healthy donors. A multiplex PCR was run with 60 Vbeta primers and 13 Jbeta primers. TCRdb keeps only in-frame clones here, not all; method: immunoSEQ multiplex PCR. The table lists 50,000 or so clones, 70% to 80% of them singletons. This CDR3 is built from 15 residues. CDR1 SEHNR and CDR2 FQNEAQ come from the germline V gene (reference sequence). The V gene lost 2 bases and the J gene lost 0 bases, with 11 bases spanning the gap. This clone has more than one count but fewer than ten. The sample comprised PBMCs. The V call is TRBV7-9, the J call TRBJ2-7, with D maybe TRBD2 (5 bases). The receptor was isolated from a man between 25 and 39 years old in good health and CMV-seronegative. The CDR3, as DNA: TGTGCCAGCAGCTTATCGAGGGTGGGCTCCTACGAGCAGTACTTC. Residues: CASSLSRVGSYEQYF.